A selection of T cell receptor beta chains follows, all from one sample in a study of STAT5B mutations in CD4+ large granular lymphocyte leukemia. The repertoire was sequenced with immunoSEQ multiplex PCR; TCRdb's copy has only in-frame clones and lacks some. The data hold about 45,000 clones, with about 86% observed a single time. Sequencing input: CD4+ T cells from blood buffy coats. The receptors derive from a human donor in good health. Both conserved end residues are part of each CDR3. D genes are given only for firm matches. The size of a clone is reported for some rows only, either as once, few or many, or as a class for expanded clones.

CDR3	DNA	length	D	V	J	size
CAISEIEASNTEAFF	TGTGCCATCAGTGAGATAGAGGCAAGCAACACTGAAGCTTTCTTT	15	.	TRBV10-3	TRBJ1-1	.
CASSLAPDLSYEQYF	TGTGCCAGCAGCTTAGCGCCGGACCTCTCCTACGAGCAGTACTTC	15	.	TRBV7-9	TRBJ2-7	once
CASSESGGNYNEQFF	TGTGCCAGCAGTGAAAGCGGGGGCAACTACAATGAGCAGTTCTTC	15	TRBD2	TRBV6-1	TRBJ2-1	.
CASSERTGNQPQHF	TGTGCCAGCAGTGAAAGGACAGGAAATCAGCCCCAGCATTTT	14	TRBD1	TRBV2	TRBJ1-5	.
CASSSGQGGGYTF	TGTGCCAGCAGTTCGGGACAGGGAGGAGGCTACACCTTC	13	TRBD1	TRBV28	TRBJ1-2	.
CASSQGAADYGYTF	TGCGCCAGTTCACAGGGGGCGGCAGATTATGGCTACACCTTC	14	TRBD1	TRBV5-1	TRBJ1-2	few
CASSLRGAVGGRETQYF	TGTGCCAGCAGCTTAAGAGGTGCGGTAGGGGGAAGAGAGACCCAGTACTTC	17	.	TRBV7-8	TRBJ2-5	.
CATSRGTSGAYEQYF	TGTGCCACCAGCAGAGGGACTAGCGGGGCCTACGAGCAGTACTTC	15	TRBD2	TRBV15	TRBJ2-7	.
CSVLGTGYEQYF	TGCAGCGTTCTGGGAACTGGCTACGAGCAGTACTTC	12	.	TRBV29-1	TRBJ2-7	.
CASSRSEGSYNEQFF	TGTGCCAGCTCCCGTTCTGAGGGCTCCTACAATGAGCAGTTCTTC	15	.	TRBV18	TRBJ2-1	.
CASSSGQGNEKLFF	TGTGCCAGCAGCTCGGGACAGGGGAATGAAAAACTGTTTTTT	14	TRBD1	TRBV7-9	TRBJ1-4	.
CASSPGPSYEQYF	TGTGCCAGCAGCCCGGGGCCTTCCTACGAGCAGTACTTC	13	.	TRBV28	TRBJ2-7	once
CASSEGGSAIEQFF	TGTGCCAGCAGTGAAGGCGGGAGTGCCATTGAGCAGTTCTTC	14	TRBD2	TRBV25-1	TRBJ2-1	.
CASSQAGDWPTEAFF	TGCGCCAGCAGCCAAGCCGGGGACTGGCCCACTGAAGCTTTCTTT	15	.	TRBV4-3	TRBJ1-1	.
CASSFVPGAAEQFF	TGTGCCAGCAGCTTCGTCCCGGGAGCGGCTGAGCAGTTCTTC	14	.	TRBV7-3	TRBJ2-1	.
CASSARRRGYQETQYF	TGTGCCAGTAGTGCCCGGAGAAGGGGGTACCAAGAGACCCAGTACTTC	16	.	TRBV19	TRBJ2-5	.
CASTGRGNANYGYTF	TGTGCCAGCACGGGGAGGGGGAATGCTAACTATGGCTACACCTTC	15	.	TRBV28	TRBJ1-2	.
CASSSFSDTEAFF	TGTGCCAGTAGTAGTTTCTCCGACACTGAAGCTTTCTTT	13	.	TRBV19	TRBJ1-1	.
CASSLWTSGRAFRHNEQFF	TGTGCCAGCAGCCTTTGGACTAGCGGGAGGGCTTTTAGACACAATGAGCAGTTCTTC	19	TRBD2	TRBV5-8	TRBJ2-1	.
CASRKSSYNEQFF	TGTGCCAGCAGGAAGAGCTCCTACAATGAGCAGTTCTTC	13	.	TRBV6-5	TRBJ2-1	.
CASSYGLGQPQHF	TGTGCCAGCAGTTACGGGTTGGGTCAGCCCCAGCATTTT	13	.	TRBV6-6	TRBJ1-5	.
CASSLIRGGEQYF	TGTGCCAGCAGCTTGATCAGGGGTGGAGAGCAGTACTTC	13	.	TRBV5-4	TRBJ2-7	.
CASAWRGSDEQFF	TGTGCTAGTGCCTGGAGGGGGAGTGATGAGCAGTTCTTC	13	.	TRBV12-5	TRBJ2-1	.
CASSPNSRADGYTF	TGTGCCAGCTCACCAAACAGCCGGGCGGATGGCTACACCTTC	14	.	TRBV18	TRBJ1-2	.
CASSYQETQYF	TGCGCCAGCAGCTACCAAGAGACCCAGTACTTC	11	.	TRBV5-1	TRBJ2-5	.